This T cell receptor beta chain appears in the sequencing data of a study of radiation and T cells in renal cell carcinoma. Whole-study results and caveats: In blood, top tumor clones expanded by 2 weeks, shrinking by 4.

A word on this clone: Its antigen is undetermined.

Regarding time point: blood 4 weeks post-SBRT, at nephrectomy. Treatment of the sample: 15 Gy SBRT to primary tumor, nephrectomy 4 weeks later. Nephrectomy followed 15 Gy stereotactic body radiation by 4 weeks. The tumor was a clear cell renal cell carcinoma. Assay: immunoSEQ multiplex PCR; the TCRdb copy retains only in-frame clones and omits some. The sample holds 40,000 to 50,000 clones, about 82% seen once. V dropped 4 bases and J dropped 0 bases, with 10 bases sitting between them. In germline, CDR1 is SGHTA, CDR2 FQGNSA. The CDR3 runs 14 residues. Sequencing was performed on blood, taken from a patient whose treatment included radiotherapy and nephrectomy. The chain links TRBV7-2 to TRBJ2-7, with D maybe TRBD2 (6 bases). This TCR derives from a woman in her 70s with renal cell carcinoma. The CDR3 loop reads CASSSLTSSYEQYF. The CDR3, as DNA: TGTGCCAGCAGCTCCTTGACTAGCTCCTACGAGCAGTACTTC. The full variable domain, rest sourced from reference TRBV7-2 and TRBJ2-7, is GAGVSQSPSNKVTEKGKDVELRCDPISGHTALYWYRQSLGQGLEFLIYFQGNSAPDKSGLPSDRFSAERTGGSVSTLTIQRTQQEDSAVYLCASSSLTSSYEQYFGPGTRLTVT.